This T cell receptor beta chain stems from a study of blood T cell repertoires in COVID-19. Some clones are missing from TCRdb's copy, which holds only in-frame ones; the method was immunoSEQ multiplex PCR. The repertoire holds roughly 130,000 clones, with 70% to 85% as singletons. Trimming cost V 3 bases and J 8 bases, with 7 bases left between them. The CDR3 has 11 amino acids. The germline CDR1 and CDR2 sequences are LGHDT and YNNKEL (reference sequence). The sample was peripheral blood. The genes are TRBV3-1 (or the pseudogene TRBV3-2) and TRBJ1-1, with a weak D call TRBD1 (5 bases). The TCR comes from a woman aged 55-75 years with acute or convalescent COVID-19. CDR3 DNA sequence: TGTGCCAGCAGCCAGGGGGGAGAAGCTTTCTTT. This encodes CASSQGGEAFF.